This T cell receptor (beta chain) is drawn from a study of T cell clonality in common variable immunodeficiency. Whole-study findings and limits: The cause of increased CVID clonality remains unclear without subpopulation sequencing. Patient heterogeneity in the CVID cohort limited correlations between repertoire features and clinical complications. Fewer TCRbeta clones were shared among CVID subjects than controls.

Control and CVID samples contributed equal amounts of genomic DNA. TCRdb's copy holds only in-frame clones and misses some; the assay was immunoSEQ multiplex PCR. In total the sample includes roughly 57,000 clones, none of them seen once. The CDR3 extends over 14 amino acids. Germline CDR1 SNHLY, CDR2 FYNNEI. The ends were cut back, 4 bases at V and 6 bases at J, with 15 bases in the middle. This clone has just a few counts. Its antigen is not identified. The read ends 3 residues before the CDR3 terminus; that terminus is restored from the germline J gene. The sequenced sample was peripheral blood mononuclear cells. The chain uses TRBV2 and TRBJ2-5; TRBD2 might be the D (5 bases). The TCR comes from a person between 18 and 75 years old in good health. The CDR3 protein is CASSGFPDSQTQYF. The part of the CDR3 DNA that was read is TGTGCCAGCAGTGGTTTCCCGGACTCTCAGACC.